The clone carrying this T cell receptor beta chain has just one count. Its cognate antigen is unknown. The germline gives CDR1 MGHDK, CDR2 SYGVNS. The V segment lost 6 bases and the J segment 5 bases; nucleotides outside the gene matches: 13. The CDR3 totals 15 residues. Flow cytometry had shown expanded CD8+CD57+ cells in the patients chosen for sequencing. Each of the patients presented with severe acquired aplastic anemia. The data are from a study of CD8+CD57+ T cells in acquired aplastic anemia. Across the study: Sorted CD4+ and CD8+ cells gave a mean 3.2 ug DNA, range roughly 0.2 to 27.4 ug.

Study-wide findings and caveats: There were some 30 CD8+ CDR3 sequences that occurred in both patients and controls. No significant difference in CD8+ Simpson's diversity was found between patients and controls.

According to the study, genomic DNA was the template for TCR beta VDJ and CDR3 profiling. TCRdb redid the calling of the reads with MiXCR, one entry per CDR3 protein. The sample carries around 430,000 distinct CDR3 sequences, less than 35% recorded once. The specimen was sorted CD4+, CD8+, or CD8+CD57+ T cells (not recorded which) from PBMCs. The receptor's source is a human donor with aplastic anemia. The rearrangement joins TRBV25-1 to TRBJ2-7; 7 bases align to TRBD1. CDR3 protein: CASSRQGVVTNEQYF. CDR3 nucleotide sequence: TGTGCCAGCAGCCGACAGGGCGTCGTAACCAACGAGCAGTACTTC.